This record concerns one TCR beta chain sequence. No antigen is known for it. This sample is drawn from a study of T cell responses to AZD1222 COVID-19 vaccine. Study observations and caveats: Nearly half of unique spike-specific TCRs reportedly avoided B.1.351 and B.1.1.7 mutated regions. Repertoire sampling occurred only after the peak T cell response.

Using immunoSEQ multiplex PCR, the repertoire was profiled, and TCRdb retains in-frame clones only, with some absent. The table lists around 100,000 clones, around 87% of them singletons, with almost 8.5% in the top ten. Per germline, CDR1 MNHEY and CDR2 SVGAGI. The germline V and J ends were trimmed by 8 bases and 2 bases, with 9 bases remaining between them. CDR3 size: 12 residues. The chain has TRBV6-5 and TRBJ1-2; D possibly corresponds to TRBD1 (6 bases). The sequenced sample was peripheral blood, obtained on day 0 of AZD1222 vaccination. This sequence originates from an adult in good health. CDR3 loop: CASGGANYGYTF. CDR3 bases: TGTGCCAGCGGGGGGGCGAACTATGGCTACACCTTC.